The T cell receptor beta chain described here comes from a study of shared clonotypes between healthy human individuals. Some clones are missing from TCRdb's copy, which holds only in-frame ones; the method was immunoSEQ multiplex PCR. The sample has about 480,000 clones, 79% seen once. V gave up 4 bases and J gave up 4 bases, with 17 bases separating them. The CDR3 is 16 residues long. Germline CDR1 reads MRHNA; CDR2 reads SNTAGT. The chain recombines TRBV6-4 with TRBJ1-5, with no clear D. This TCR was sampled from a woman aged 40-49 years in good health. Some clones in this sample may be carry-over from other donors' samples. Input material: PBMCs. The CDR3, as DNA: TGTGCCAGCAGTGTAATTAGAAGCGCGGGAAATCAGCCCCAGCATTTT. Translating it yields CASSVIRSAGNQPQHF.